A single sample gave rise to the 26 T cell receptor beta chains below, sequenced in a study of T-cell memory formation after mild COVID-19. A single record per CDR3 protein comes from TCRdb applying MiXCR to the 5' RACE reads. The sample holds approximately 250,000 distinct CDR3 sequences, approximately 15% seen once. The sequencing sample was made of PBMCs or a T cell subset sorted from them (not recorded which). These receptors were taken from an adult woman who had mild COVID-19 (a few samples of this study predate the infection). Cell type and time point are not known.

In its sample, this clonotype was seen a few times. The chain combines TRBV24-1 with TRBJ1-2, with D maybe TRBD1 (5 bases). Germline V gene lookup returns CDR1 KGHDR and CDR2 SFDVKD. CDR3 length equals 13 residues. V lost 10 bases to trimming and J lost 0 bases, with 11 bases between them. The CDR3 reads CATRQGANYGYTF. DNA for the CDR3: TGTGCCACTCGGCAGGGAGCTAACTATGGCTACACCTTC.

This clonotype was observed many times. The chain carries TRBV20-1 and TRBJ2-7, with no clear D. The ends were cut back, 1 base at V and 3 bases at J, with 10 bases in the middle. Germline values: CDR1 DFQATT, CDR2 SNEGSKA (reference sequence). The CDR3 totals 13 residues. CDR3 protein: CSARAPRDYEQYF. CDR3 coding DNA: TGCAGTGCTAGAGCCCCTAGGGACTACGAGCAGTACTTC.

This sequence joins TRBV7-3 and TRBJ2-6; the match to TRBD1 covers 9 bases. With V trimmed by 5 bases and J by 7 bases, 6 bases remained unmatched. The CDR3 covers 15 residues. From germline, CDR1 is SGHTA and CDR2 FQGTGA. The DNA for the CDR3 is TGTGCCAGCAGCCGCGGACAGGGGATAGCCAACGTCCTGACTTTC. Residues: CASSRGQGIANVLTF.

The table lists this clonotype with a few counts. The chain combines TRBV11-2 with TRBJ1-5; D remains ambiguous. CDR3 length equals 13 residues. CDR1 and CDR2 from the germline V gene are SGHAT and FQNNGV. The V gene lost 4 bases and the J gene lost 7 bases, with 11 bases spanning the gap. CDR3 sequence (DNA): TGTGCCAGCAGCTCAAACAACGGGCAGCCCCAGCATTTT. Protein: CASSSNNGQPQHF.

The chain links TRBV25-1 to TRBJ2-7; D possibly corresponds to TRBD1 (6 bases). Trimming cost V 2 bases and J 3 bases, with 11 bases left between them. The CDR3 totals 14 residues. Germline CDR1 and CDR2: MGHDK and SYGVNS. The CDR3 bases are TGTGCCAGCAGTGAAGGCACAGGGTACTACGAGCAGTACTTC. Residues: CASSEGTGYYEQYF.

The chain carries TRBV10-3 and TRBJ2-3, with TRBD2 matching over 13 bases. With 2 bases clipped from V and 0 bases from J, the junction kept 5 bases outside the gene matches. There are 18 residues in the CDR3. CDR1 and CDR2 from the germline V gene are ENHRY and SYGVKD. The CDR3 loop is CAISEGTSGTSSTDTQYF. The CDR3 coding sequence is TGTGCCATCAGTGAGGGGACTAGCGGGACCTCTAGCACAGATACGCAGTATTTT.

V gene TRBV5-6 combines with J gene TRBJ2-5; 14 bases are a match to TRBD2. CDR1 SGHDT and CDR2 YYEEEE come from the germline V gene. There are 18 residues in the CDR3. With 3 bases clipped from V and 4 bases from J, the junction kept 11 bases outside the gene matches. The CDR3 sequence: CASSSTGTSGGGAETQYF. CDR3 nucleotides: TGTGCCAGCAGCTCTACCGGGACTAGCGGGGGAGGGGCAGAGACCCAGTACTTC.

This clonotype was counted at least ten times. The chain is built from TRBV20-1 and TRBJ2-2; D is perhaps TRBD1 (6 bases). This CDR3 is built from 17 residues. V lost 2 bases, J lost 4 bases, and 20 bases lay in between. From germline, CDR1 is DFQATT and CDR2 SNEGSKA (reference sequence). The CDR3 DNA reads TGCAGTGCTAGACGAGCTGGGGGCCAAGGGTCCACCGGGGAGCTGTTTTTT. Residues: CSARRAGGQGSTGELFF.

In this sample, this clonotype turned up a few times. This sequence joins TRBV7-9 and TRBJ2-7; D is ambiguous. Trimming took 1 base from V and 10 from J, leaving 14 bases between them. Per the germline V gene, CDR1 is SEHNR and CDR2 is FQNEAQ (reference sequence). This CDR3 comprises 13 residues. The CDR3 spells CASSLDSVQRQYF. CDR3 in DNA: TGTGCCAGCAGCTTAGACTCGGTCCAACGCCAGTACTTC. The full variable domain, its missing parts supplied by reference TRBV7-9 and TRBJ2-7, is DTGVSQNPRHKITKRGQNVTFRCDPISEHNRLYWYRQTLGQGPEFLTYFQNEAQLEKSRLLSDRFSAERPKGSFSTLEIQRTEQGDSAMYLCASSLDSVQRQYFGPGTRLTVT.

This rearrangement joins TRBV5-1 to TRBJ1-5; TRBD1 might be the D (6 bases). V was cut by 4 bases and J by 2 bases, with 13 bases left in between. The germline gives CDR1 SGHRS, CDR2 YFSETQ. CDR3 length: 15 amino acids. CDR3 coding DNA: TGCGCCAGCAGCCCCCTCGGGGGGCGCAATCAGCCCCAGCATTTT. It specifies CASSPLGGRNQPQHF.

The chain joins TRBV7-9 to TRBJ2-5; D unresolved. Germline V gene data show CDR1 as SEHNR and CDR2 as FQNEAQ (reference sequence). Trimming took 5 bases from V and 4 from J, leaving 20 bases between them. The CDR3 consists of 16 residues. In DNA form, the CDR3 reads TGTGCCAGCAGCCCCCCCCGGGCTCTCGGCGTAGAGACCCAGTACTTC. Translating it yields CASSPPRALGVETQYF.

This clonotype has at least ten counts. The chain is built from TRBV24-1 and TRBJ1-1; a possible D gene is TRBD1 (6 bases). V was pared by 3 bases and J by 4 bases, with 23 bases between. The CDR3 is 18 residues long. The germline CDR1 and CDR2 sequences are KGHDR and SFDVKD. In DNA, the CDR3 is TGTGCCACCAGTGATCCCCCCAACAGGGATGAAGGGGGCACTGAAGCTTTCTTT. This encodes CATSDPPNRDEGGTEAFF.

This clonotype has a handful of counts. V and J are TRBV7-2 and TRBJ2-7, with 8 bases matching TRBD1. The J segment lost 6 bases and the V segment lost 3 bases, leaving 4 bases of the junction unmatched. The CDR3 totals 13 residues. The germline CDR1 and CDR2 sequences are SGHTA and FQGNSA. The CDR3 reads CASSFTGTGEQYF. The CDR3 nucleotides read TGTGCCAGCAGCTTCACCGGGACAGGCGAGCAGTACTTC. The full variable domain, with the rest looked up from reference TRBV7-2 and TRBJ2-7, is GAGVSQSPSNKVTEKGKDVELRCDPISGHTALYWYRQSLGQGLEFLIYFQGNSAPDKSGLPSDRFSAERTGGSVSTLTIQRTQQEDSAVYLCASSFTGTGEQYFGPGTRLTVT.

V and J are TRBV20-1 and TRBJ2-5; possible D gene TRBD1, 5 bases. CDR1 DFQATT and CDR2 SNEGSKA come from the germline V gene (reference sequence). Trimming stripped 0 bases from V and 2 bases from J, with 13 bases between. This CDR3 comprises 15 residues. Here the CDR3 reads CSARDQRNRQETQYF. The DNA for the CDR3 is TGCAGTGCTAGAGATCAAAGGAACAGGCAAGAGACCCAGTACTTC.

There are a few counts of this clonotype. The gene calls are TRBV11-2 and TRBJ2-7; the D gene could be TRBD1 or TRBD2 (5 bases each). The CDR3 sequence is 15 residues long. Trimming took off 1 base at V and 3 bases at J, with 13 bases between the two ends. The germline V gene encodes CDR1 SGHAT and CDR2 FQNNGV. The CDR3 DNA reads TGTGCCAGCAGCTTAGTGGGACGCGTCCGCTACGAGCAGTACTTC. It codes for CASSLVGRVRYEQYF.

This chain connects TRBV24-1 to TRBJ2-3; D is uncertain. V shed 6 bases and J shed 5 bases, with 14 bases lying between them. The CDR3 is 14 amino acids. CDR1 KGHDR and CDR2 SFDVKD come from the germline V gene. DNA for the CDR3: TGTGCCACCAGTAAATCTATAATGGGAGATACGCAGTATTTT. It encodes CATSKSIMGDTQYF.

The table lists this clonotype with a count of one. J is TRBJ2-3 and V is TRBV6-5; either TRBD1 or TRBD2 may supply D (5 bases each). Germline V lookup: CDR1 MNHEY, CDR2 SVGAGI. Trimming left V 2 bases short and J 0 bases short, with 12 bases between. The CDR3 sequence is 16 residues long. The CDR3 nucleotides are TGTGCCAGCAGTTACGAGGCCGGGGCGAGCACAGATACGCAGTATTTT. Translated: CASSYEAGASTDTQYF.

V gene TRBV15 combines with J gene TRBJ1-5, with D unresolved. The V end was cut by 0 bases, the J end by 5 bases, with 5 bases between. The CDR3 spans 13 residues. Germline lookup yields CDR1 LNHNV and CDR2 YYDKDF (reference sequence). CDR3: CATSRDGHQPQHF. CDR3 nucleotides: TGTGCCACCAGCAGAGACGGGCATCAGCCCCAGCATTTT.

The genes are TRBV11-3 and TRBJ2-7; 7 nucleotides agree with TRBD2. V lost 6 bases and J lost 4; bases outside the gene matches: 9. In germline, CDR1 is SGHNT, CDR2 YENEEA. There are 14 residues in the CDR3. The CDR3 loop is CASRDGGSKYEQYF. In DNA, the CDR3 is TGTGCCAGCAGGGATGGCGGGAGTAAGTACGAGCAGTACTTC.

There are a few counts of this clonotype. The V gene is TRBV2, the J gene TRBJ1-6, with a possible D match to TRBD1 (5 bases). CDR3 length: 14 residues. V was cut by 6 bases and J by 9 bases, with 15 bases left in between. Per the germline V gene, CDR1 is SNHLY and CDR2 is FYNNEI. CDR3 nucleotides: TGTGCCAGCAGAACCGACGCAGGGACTTCACCCCTCCACTTT. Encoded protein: CASRTDAGTSPLHF.

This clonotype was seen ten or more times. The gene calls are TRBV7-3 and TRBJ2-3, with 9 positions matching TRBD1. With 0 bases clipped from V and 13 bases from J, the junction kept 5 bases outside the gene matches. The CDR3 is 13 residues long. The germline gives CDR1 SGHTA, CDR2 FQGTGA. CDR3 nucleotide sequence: TGTGCCAGCAGCTTAACGGCGGGACAGGGCGAGTATTTT. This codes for CASSLTAGQGEYF.

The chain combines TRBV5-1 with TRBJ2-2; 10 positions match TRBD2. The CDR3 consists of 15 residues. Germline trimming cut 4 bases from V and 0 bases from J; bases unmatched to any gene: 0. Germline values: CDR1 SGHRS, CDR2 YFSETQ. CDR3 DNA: TGCGCCAGCAGCCTAGCGGGAGCGAACACCGGGGAGCTGTTTTTT. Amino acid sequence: CASSLAGANTGELFF.

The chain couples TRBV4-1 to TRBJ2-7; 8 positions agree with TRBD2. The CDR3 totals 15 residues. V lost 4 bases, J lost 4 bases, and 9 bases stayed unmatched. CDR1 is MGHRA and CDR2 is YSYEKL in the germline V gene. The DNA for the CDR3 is TGCGCCAGCAGCCGTGATTCCGGGGGGGCTTACGAGCAGTACTTC. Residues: CASSRDSGGAYEQYF.

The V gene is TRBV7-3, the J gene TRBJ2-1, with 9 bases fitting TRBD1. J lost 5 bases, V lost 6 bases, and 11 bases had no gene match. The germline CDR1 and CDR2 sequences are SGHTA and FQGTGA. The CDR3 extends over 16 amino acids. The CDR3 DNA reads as TGTGCCAGCAGATCTCCCCCCGGGACAGGGAACAATGAGCAGTTCTTC. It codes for CASRSPPGTGNNEQFF.

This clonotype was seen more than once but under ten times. The CDR3 reads CASSSYNEKLFF. The CDR3 coding sequence is TGTGCCAGCAGCTCCTACAATGAAAAACTGTTTTTT. The V call is TRBV7-8, the J call TRBJ1-4; unclear D gene. V was clipped by 4 bases and J by 5 bases, with 5 bases between them. There are 12 residues in the CDR3. Germline-derived CDR1 and CDR2 are SGHVS and FQNEAQ.

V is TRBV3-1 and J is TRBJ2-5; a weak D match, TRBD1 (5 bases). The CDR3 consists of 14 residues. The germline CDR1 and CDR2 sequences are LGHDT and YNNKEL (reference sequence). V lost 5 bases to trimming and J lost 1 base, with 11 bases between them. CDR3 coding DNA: TGTGCCAGCAGCTCCCACAGGTCCCAAGAGACCCAGTACTTC. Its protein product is CASSSHRSQETQYF.